Listed here are 24 T cell receptor beta chains from one sample, sequenced in a study of blood T cell repertoires in COVID-19. The repertoire was sequenced with immunoSEQ multiplex PCR; TCRdb's copy has only in-frame clones and lacks some. The repertoire holds about 170,000 clones, with around 81% as singletons. Source material: peripheral blood. The receptors were gathered from a human donor with acute or convalescent COVID-19. The donor label of this sample is uncertain.

This chain links TRBV19 with TRBJ2-7; 9 nucleotides match TRBD1. V gave up 1 base and J gave up 2 bases; unmatched junction bases: 3. CDR1 LNHDA and CDR2 SQIVND come from the germline V gene (reference sequence). There are 15 residues in the CDR3. The CDR3 sequence: CASSIGDRAAYEQYF. The CDR3, as DNA: TGTGCCAGTAGTATAGGGGACAGGGCCGCCTACGAGCAGTACTTC.

The rearrangement uses TRBV5-1 and TRBJ1-1, with TRBD1 matching over 8 bases. In germline, CDR1 is SGHRS, CDR2 YFSETQ. This CDR3 is 14 amino acids long. V lost 0 bases, J lost 9 bases, and 7 bases stayed unmatched. The CDR3 DNA reads as TGCGCCAGCAGCTTGGGACAGGGGTACAAGAAAGCTTTCTTT. This translates into CASSLGQGYKKAFF.

The V gene is TRBV2, the J gene TRBJ1-5, with D possibly TRBD1 on 6 matching bases. The germline V and J ends were trimmed by 7 bases and 3 bases, with 10 bases remaining between them. The CDR3 covers 13 residues. In germline, CDR1 is SNHLY, CDR2 FYNNEI. This CDR3 reads CASKDSFNQPQHF. CDR3 nucleotide sequence: TGTGCCAGCAAGGACAGTTTCAATCAGCCCCAGCATTTT.

The CDR3 bases are TGTGCCAGCAGCTTACTCTGGACAGACCTCTATACGCAGTATTTT. This encodes CASSLLWTDLYTQYF. This chain uses TRBV11-2 with TRBJ2-3; TRBD1 is a possible D gene (6 bases). The germline V gene encodes CDR1 SGHAT and CDR2 FQNNGV. The germline V and J ends were trimmed by 2 bases and 7 bases, with 16 bases remaining between them. The CDR3 is made up of 15 amino acids. Filled out from reference TRBV11-2 and TRBJ2-3, the complete variable domain reads EAGVAQSPRYKIIEKRQSVAFWCNPISGHATLYWYQQILGQGPKLLIQFQNNGVVDDSQLPKDRFSAERLKGVDSTLKIQPAKLEDSAVYLCASSLLWTDLYTQYFGPGTRLTVL.

The chain is built from TRBV5-1 and TRBJ2-5; 9 nucleotides line up with TRBD1. The germline V gene has CDR1 SGHRS and CDR2 YFSETQ. J was trimmed by 4 bases and V by 4 bases; bases with no gene match: 2. The CDR3 loop spans 13 amino acids. The CDR3 bases are TGCGCCAGCAGCCCGGACAGGGGAGAGACCCAGTACTTC. As protein: CASSPDRGETQYF.

This clone appeared a few times. The chain recombines TRBV6-6 with TRBJ1-5; TRBD1 matches 12 bases. The CDR3 is 16 amino acids. Looked up from germline, CDR1 is MNHNY and CDR2 is SVGAGI (reference sequence). Here the CDR3 DNA reads TGTGTTACACGGGACAGGGGACAGGGGGCGAGACAGCCCCAGCATTTT. Its protein product is CVTRDRGQGARQPQHF.

In DNA form, the CDR3 reads TGTGCCAGCAGCTTATCCGACAGGGATCGCTATGGCTACACCTTC. As protein: CASSLSDRDRYGYTF. The J gene is TRBJ1-2, the V gene TRBV7-2; 7 nucleotides align to TRBD1. The CDR3 totals 15 residues. The V and J ends lost 2 bases and 4 bases, in that order; junction bases with no gene match: 7. CDR1 and CDR2 from the germline V gene are SGHTA and FQGNSA.

The gene calls are TRBV29-1 and TRBJ2-1; the D gene is possibly TRBD2 (5 bases). Germline CDR1 SQVTM, CDR2 ANQGSEA. Trimming removed 7 bases at V and 7 bases at J, with 11 bases between. CDR3 length: 11 amino acids. CDR3 sequence: CSATEANEQFF. CDR3 nucleotides: TGCAGCGCAACGGAGGCAAATGAGCAGTTCTTC.

This chain uses TRBV27 with TRBJ1-1; D possibly corresponds to TRBD1 (5 bases). The CDR3 contains 15 residues. Trimming pared 3 bases from V and 2 bases from J, leaving 13 bases between. Germline V CDR1 and CDR2: MNHEY, SMNVEV (reference sequence). This CDR3 is CASSFLSQGNTEAFF. The CDR3 coding sequence is TGTGCCAGCAGTTTTTTATCTCAGGGAAACACTGAAGCTTTCTTT.

In its sample, this clone was seen once. The V call is TRBV18, the J call TRBJ2-1, with 9 bases that match TRBD1. Germline CDR1 reads KGHSH; CDR2 reads LQKENI. Unmatched junction bases numbered 27, after V lost 5 bases and J lost 4 bases. This CDR3 comprises 22 residues. DNA of the CDR3: TGTGCCAGCTCATCGGGACAGGGCAGATCCGTGGCCCGTCTTGTACCTTACAATGAGCAGTTCTTC. Protein sequence: CASSSGQGRSVARLVPYNEQFF.

The CDR3 DNA reads as TGTGCCAGCAATACAGGGCGCACTGAAGCTTTCTTT. This translates into CASNTGRTEAFF. The chain carries TRBV28 and TRBJ1-1; weak D call: TRBD1 (6 bases). Trimming stripped 7 bases from V and 4 bases from J, with 10 bases between. The CDR3 extends over 12 amino acids. Germline values: CDR1 MDHEN, CDR2 SYDVKM.

The rearrangement uses TRBV2 and TRBJ2-3; weak D call: TRBD2 (7 bases). The V end was cut by 6 bases, the J end by 0 bases, with 13 bases between. This CDR3 contains 15 residues. Germline V gene data show CDR1 as SNHLY and CDR2 as FYNNEI. As DNA, the CDR3 is TGTGCCAGCAGGAAAGGGGGGGCTAGCACAGATACGCAGTATTTT. Translation gives CASRKGGASTDTQYF.

The rearrangement joins TRBV9 to TRBJ2-1, with TRBD2 matching 14 bases. The CDR3 is 16 amino acids. The ends lost 4 bases at V and 8 bases at J; junction bases unmatched: 8. CDR1 is SGDLS and CDR2 is YYNGEE in the germline V gene. The CDR3: CASSNRGTSGSDEQFF. The CDR3 nucleotides are TGTGCCAGCAGCAACCGGGGGACTAGCGGGAGTGATGAGCAGTTCTTC.

A note on this clone: The same CDR3 also results from other DNA sequences found in this sample. The chain has TRBV28 and TRBJ1-2, with 8 nucleotides matching TRBD1. The CDR3 contains 13 residues. CDR1 is MDHEN and CDR2 is SYDVKM in the germline V gene. V was clipped by 6 bases and J by 4 bases; unmatched bases: 4. CDR3 DNA: TGTGCCAGCAGCCCGGACAGGGTCTATGGCTACACCTTC. Its translation is CASSPDRVYGYTF.

The rearrangement links TRBV7-8 to TRBJ2-3; 7 nucleotides line up with TRBD2. This CDR3 comprises 16 residues. V shed 5 bases, J shed 0 bases, and the junction held 8 bases outside the gene matches. The germline gives CDR1 SGHVS, CDR2 FQNEAQ. Written as DNA, the CDR3 is TGTGCCAGCAGCGTAGGGACTACCCCAAGCACAGATACGCAGTATTTT. It codes for CASSVGTTPSTDTQYF.

A word on this clone: The same CDR3 arises from other DNA sequences in this sample as well. The V call is TRBV19, the J call TRBJ2-5; 8 bases match TRBD1. The V gene's germline CDR1 is LNHDA and CDR2 SQIVND (reference sequence). V shed 3 bases, J shed 3 bases, and the junction held 3 bases outside the gene matches. The CDR3 loop spans 14 amino acids. CDR3 DNA sequence: TGTGCCAGTAGTATCCAGGGGGCTAAAGAGACCCAGTACTTC. Its protein product is CASSIQGAKETQYF.

The rearrangement links TRBV3-1 (or the pseudogene TRBV3-2) to TRBJ2-1; 8 bases map to TRBD2. V trimming: 4 bases; J trimming: 7 bases; junction bases outside the gene matches: 12. The CDR3 totals 16 residues. CDR1 is LGHDT, CDR2 YNNKEL, per germline (reference sequence). CDR3 DNA: TGTGCCAGCAGCCGAAAGAGAAGCGGGAGAGTAAATGAGCAGTTCTTC. It codes for CASSRKRSGRVNEQFF.

J is TRBJ2-2 and V is TRBV5-1, with TRBD2 matching 8 bases. Looked up from germline, CDR1 is SGHRS and CDR2 is YFSETQ. Unmatched junction bases numbered 3, after V lost 0 bases and J lost 5 bases. CDR3 length: 15 residues. The CDR3 sequence is CASSLEAGETGELFF. As DNA, the CDR3 is TGCGCCAGCAGCTTGGAAGCGGGAGAAACCGGGGAGCTGTTTTTT. Full variable domain (remainder filled in from reference TRBV5-1 and TRBJ2-2): KAGVTQTPRYLIKTRGQQVTLSCSPISGHRSVSWYQQTPGQGLQFLFEYFSETQRNKGNFPGRFSGRQFSNSRSEMNVSTLELGDSALYLCASSLEAGETGELFFGEGSRLTVL.

The CDR3 region is CASSLDRRSAGELFF. CDR3 DNA: TGCGCCAGCAGCCTAGACAGGAGGTCCGCCGGGGAGCTGTTTTTT. The genes are TRBV5-1 and TRBJ2-2, with D perhaps matching TRBD1 (6 bases). V was trimmed by 4 bases and J by 6 bases, leaving 16 bases between them. Germline CDR1 is SGHRS and CDR2 is YFSETQ. The CDR3 is made up of 15 amino acids.

This chain joins TRBV27 and TRBJ1-6; D not certain. This CDR3 spans 14 amino acids. Germline values: CDR1 MNHEY, CDR2 SMNVEV (reference sequence). The V gene lost 4 bases and the J gene lost 9 bases, with 13 bases spanning the gap. CDR3 protein: CASSSSPRVSPLHF. DNA for the CDR3: TGTGCCAGCAGTTCCAGCCCCCGGGTTTCACCCCTCCACTTT.

V gene TRBV6-5 combines with J gene TRBJ2-7, with D unresolved. CDR1 is MNHEY, CDR2 SVGAGI, per germline. V was clipped by 5 bases and J by 0 bases, with 14 bases between them. This CDR3 region has 15 residues. The CDR3 bases are TGTGCCAGCAGTCCGTCCCCACAGAGCTCCTACGAGCAGTACTTC. This codes for CASSPSPQSSYEQYF.

V and J are TRBV30 and TRBJ1-2, with TRBD1 identical over 11 bases. J gave up 7 bases and V 0 bases, and 4 bases lay outside the gene matches. Germline V gene sequence: CDR1 GTSNPN, CDR2 SVGIG (reference sequence). There are 14 residues in the CDR3. CDR3 region: CAWSVVGQGAGYTF. As DNA, the CDR3 is TGTGCCTGGAGTGTGGTCGGACAGGGGGCTGGCTACACCTTC.

The chain links TRBV14 to TRBJ1-4; 10 bases map to TRBD1. The CDR3 runs to 16 residues. CDR1 SGHDN and CDR2 FVKESK come from the germline V gene. The trim removed 0 bases at V and 8 bases at J, leaving 6 bases unmatched. The CDR3 is CASSQDRRDRGEKLFF. The CDR3, as DNA: TGTGCCAGCAGCCAAGATCGCCGGGACAGGGGAGAAAAACTGTTTTTT.

The V call is TRBV6-6, the J call TRBJ1-3; D gene uncertain. This CDR3 has 14 residues. Per germline, CDR1 MNHNY and CDR2 SVGAGI (reference sequence). Trimming stripped 8 bases from V and 0 bases from J, with 11 bases between. As DNA, the CDR3 is TGTGCCAGCCGATATCTTAGCTCTGGAAACACCATATATTTT. Protein sequence: CASRYLSSGNTIYF.